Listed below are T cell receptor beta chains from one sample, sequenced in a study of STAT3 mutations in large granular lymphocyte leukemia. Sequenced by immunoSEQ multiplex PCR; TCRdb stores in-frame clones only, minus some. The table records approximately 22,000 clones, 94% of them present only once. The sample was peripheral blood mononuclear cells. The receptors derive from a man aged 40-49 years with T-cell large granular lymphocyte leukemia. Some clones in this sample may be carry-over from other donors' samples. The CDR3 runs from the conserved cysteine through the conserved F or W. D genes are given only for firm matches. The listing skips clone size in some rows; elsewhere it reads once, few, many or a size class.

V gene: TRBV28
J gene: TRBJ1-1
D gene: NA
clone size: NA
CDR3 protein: CASSSYGAEGVAFF
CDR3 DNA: TGTGCCAGCAGTTCCTATGGGGCGGAAGGAGTTGCTTTCTTT

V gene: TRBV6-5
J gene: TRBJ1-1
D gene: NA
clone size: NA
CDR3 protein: CASSNRVGNTEAFF
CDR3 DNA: TGTGCCAGCAGCAACAGGGTAGGAAACACTGAAGCTTTCTTT

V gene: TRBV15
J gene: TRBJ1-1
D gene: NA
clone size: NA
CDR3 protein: CATSRDRSGVNTEAFF
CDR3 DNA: TGTGCCACCAGCAGAGATCGATCGGGGGTGAACACTGAAGCTTTCTTT

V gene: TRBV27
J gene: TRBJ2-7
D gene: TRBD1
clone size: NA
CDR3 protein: CASSWQGAGYEQYF
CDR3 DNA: TGTGCCAGCAGTTGGCAGGGGGCGGGGTACGAGCAGTACTTC

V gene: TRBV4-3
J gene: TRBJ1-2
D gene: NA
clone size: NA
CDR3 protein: CASSQDWGTPGYTF
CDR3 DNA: TGCGCCAGCAGCCAAGATTGGGGAACTCCTGGCTACACCTTC

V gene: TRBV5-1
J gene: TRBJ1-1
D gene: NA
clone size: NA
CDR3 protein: CASSLEGGRTTEAFF
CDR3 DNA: TGCGCCAGCAGCTTGGAGGGGGGGCGGACCACTGAAGCTTTCTTT

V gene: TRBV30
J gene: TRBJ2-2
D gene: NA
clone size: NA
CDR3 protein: CAWRQGTGELFF
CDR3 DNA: TGTGCCTGGAGGCAGGGGACCGGGGAGCTGTTTTTT

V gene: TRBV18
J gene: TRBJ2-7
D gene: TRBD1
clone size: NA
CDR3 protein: CASSPPGDSYEQYF
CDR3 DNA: TGTGCCAGCTCACCACCGGGGGACAGCTACGAGCAGTACTTC

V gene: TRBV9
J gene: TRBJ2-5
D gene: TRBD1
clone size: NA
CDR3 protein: CASSVGDRASQETQYF
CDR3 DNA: TGTGCCAGCAGCGTAGGGGACAGGGCTAGCCAAGAGACCCAGTACTTC

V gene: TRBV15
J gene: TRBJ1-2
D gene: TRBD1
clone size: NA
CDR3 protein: CATSRGDRENGYTF
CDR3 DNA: TGTGCCACCAGCAGAGGGGACAGGGAAAACGGCTACACCTTC

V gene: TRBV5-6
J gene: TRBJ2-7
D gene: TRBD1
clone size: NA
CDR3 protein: CASSPRGQGKGYEQYF
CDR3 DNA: TGTGCCAGCAGCCCCAGGGGACAGGGGAAGGGCTACGAGCAGTACTTC

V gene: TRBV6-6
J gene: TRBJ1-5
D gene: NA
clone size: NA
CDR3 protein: CASSYSLNQPQHF
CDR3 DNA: TGTGCCAGCAGTTACTCACTTAATCAGCCCCAGCATTTT

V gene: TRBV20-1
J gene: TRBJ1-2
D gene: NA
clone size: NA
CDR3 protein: CSANKNYGYTF
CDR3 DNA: TGCAGTGCTAATAAAAACTATGGCTACACCTTC

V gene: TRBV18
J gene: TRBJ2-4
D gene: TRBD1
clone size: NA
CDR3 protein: CASSQGAENIQYF
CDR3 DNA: TGTGCCAGCTCACAGGGGGCGGAGAACATTCAGTACTTC

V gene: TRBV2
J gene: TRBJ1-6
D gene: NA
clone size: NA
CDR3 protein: CASLSGLQWDSPLHF
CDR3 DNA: TGTGCCAGCCTGAGCGGCCTCCAGTGGGATTCACCCCTCCACTTT

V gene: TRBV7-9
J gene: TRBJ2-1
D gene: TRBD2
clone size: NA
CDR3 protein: CASSSTGTSGGATYNEQFF
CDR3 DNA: TGTGCCAGCAGCTCAACCGGGACTAGCGGGGGGGCCACCTACAATGAGCAGTTCTTC

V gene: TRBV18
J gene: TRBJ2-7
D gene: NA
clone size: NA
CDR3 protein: CASSPQRQPYEQYF
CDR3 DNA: TGTGCCAGCTCACCACAGAGACAGCCATACGAGCAGTACTTC

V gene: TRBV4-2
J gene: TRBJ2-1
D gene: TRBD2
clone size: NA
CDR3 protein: CASSQDYRGGRDEQFF
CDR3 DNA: TGTGCCAGCAGCCAAGATTATCGGGGGGGGAGGGATGAGCAGTTCTTC

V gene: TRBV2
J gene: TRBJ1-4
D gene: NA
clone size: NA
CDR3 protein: CASSRLTAYEKLFF
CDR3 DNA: TGTGCCAGCAGTAGACTGACGGCGTATGAAAAACTGTTTTTT

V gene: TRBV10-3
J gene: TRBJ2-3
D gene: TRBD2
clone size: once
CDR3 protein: CAIGGGGTRGSNTQYF
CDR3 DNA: TGTGCCATCGGGGGAGGCGGGACTAGGGGTTCTAATACGCAGTATTTT

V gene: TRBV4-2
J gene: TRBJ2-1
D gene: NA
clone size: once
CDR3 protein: CASSQEGGGGHNEQFF
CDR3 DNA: TGTGCCAGCAGCCAAGAGGGAGGGGGGGGCCACAATGAGCAGTTCTTC

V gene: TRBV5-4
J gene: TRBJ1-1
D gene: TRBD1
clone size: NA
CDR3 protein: CASRRTGALNTEAFF
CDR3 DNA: TGTGCCAGCAGACGGACAGGGGCCTTGAACACTGAAGCTTTCTTT

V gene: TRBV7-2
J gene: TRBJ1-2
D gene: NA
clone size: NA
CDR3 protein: CASSPRRPEYGYTF
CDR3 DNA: TGTGCCAGCAGCCCCCGCAGGCCGGAATATGGCTACACCTTC

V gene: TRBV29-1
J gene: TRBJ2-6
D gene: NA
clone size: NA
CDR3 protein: CSVDDGSGANVLTF
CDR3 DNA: TGCAGCGTCGATGACGGATCTGGGGCCAACGTCCTGACTTTC